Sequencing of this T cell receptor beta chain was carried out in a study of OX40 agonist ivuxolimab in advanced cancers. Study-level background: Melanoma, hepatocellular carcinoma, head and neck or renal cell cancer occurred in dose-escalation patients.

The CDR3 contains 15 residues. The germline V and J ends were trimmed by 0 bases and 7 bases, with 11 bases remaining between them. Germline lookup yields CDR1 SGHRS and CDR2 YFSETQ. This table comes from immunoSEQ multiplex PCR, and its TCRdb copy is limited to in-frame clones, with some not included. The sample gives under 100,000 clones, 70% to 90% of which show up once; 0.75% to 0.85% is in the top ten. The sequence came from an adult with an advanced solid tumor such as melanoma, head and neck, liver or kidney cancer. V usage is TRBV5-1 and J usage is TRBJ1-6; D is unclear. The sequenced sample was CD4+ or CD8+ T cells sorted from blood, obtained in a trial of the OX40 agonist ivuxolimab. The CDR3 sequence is CASSLDGVGNSPLHF. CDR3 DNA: TGCGCCAGCAGCTTGGACGGGGTGGGAAATTCACCCCTCCACTTT.